This TCR beta chain was found in a study of vaccination effects on CD4 cells after COVID-19. In the study overall: Everyone in the study got two shots of either the BNT162b2 or mRNA-1273 vaccine. Study-wide results and limits: Late after vaccination, infection- and vaccine-induced clones showed marked clonal contraction.

The CDR3 consists of 16 residues. With 5 bases removed from V and 4 bases from J, the gap between germline ends came to 20 bases. Germline V gene data show CDR1 as MDHEN and CDR2 as SYDVKM. In regard to this clone: Its antigen remains unknown.

Antigen-specific CD4+ T cells were expanded (with viral peptide pools) by the ViraFEST assay ahead of sequencing. Isolating CD4+ T cells followed approximately 9 days of culture. Previously uninfected by SARS-CoV-2, the vaccine recipients also showed negative nucleocapsid antibodies. Produced via immunoSEQ multiplex PCR; TCRdb's table is partial and in-frame only. The sample contains roughly 30,000 clones, around three quarters of which appear only once. The chain is built from TRBV28 and TRBJ1-2, with D possibly TRBD1 on 6 matching bases. This clonotype was obtained from a human donor who received a COVID-19 vaccine. The sequencing here drew on CD4+ T cells from PBMCs cultured with HCoV-OC43 spike peptides, taken before COVID-19 vaccination. Stated subset: HCoV-OC43 spike overlapping peptide pool stimulation. The CDR3 DNA follows: TGTGCCAGCAGTATACCCCCGGGCAGGGGTGCCTATGGCTACACCTTC. Translated: CASSIPPGRGAYGYTF.